These 19 T cell receptor beta chains were sequenced from one sample in a study of shared clonotypes between healthy human individuals. Produced via immunoSEQ multiplex PCR; TCRdb's table is partial and in-frame only. In the table there are approximately 2.4 million clones, approximately 95% of which are singletons. Sequencing was carried out using naive CD4+ T cells sorted from blood. Noted subset: CD45RA+ positively selected. The origin of the receptors is a man aged 18 to 30 in good health.

J is TRBJ2-2 and V is TRBV5-1; D ambiguous. The CDR3 is made up of 15 amino acids. Germline loops: CDR1 SGHRS, CDR2 YFSETQ. The V end was cut by 4 bases, the J end by 1 base, with 11 bases between. The DNA of the CDR3 is TGCGCCAGCAGCAGCGTGATAGGGAACACCGGGGAGCTGTTTTTT. This encodes CASSSVIGNTGELFF.

The V and J genes are TRBV4-1 and TRBJ2-1; D perhaps matches TRBD1 (6 bases). V lost 0 bases and J 1 base, leaving 22 bases between the germline ends. CDR3 size: 20 residues. The V gene's germline CDR1 is MGHRA and CDR2 YSYEKL. This CDR3 is CASSQDRADRRRSSYNEQFF. The CDR3 nucleotides read TGCGCCAGCAGCCAAGATAGAGCGGACAGACGGAGGTCGTCCTACAATGAGCAGTTCTTC.

The V and J genes are TRBV27 and TRBJ2-1; 14 bases align to TRBD2. This CDR3 comprises 17 residues. After removal of 3 bases from V and 15 bases from J, the junction contained 16 bases not matched to a gene. CDR1 MNHEY and CDR2 SMNVEV come from the germline V gene (reference sequence). Here the CDR3 DNA reads TGTGCCAGCAGTTTGGGGGGACTAGCGGGAGCGGCCCAACGGCCGTTCTTC. Its protein product is CASSLGGLAGAAQRPFF.

This chain links TRBV7-2 with TRBJ2-5; D call uncertain. Per germline, CDR1 SGHTA and CDR2 FQGNSA. The V end lost 3 bases, the J end lost 3 bases, and 11 bases lay between the germline ends. The CDR3 is made up of 14 amino acids. The CDR3 region is CASSFQGGEETQYF. The CDR3 coding sequence is TGTGCCAGCAGCTTTCAAGGTGGGGAAGAGACCCAGTACTTC.

CDR3 loop: CASSEGPLGFF. In DNA, the CDR3 is TGTGCCAGCAGTGAGGGGCCTCTGGGGTTCTTC. V usage is TRBV6-1 and J usage is TRBJ2-1, with D maybe TRBD1 (5 bases). This CDR3 region has 11 residues. The germline V gene encodes CDR1 MNHNS and CDR2 SASEGT. V lost 3 bases and J lost 15, with 12 bases in between.

To note about this clone: The sample holds other DNA sequences that translate to the same CDR3. The rearrangement uses TRBV5-1 and TRBJ2-5; weak D call: TRBD1 (6 bases). Trimming took 0 bases from V and 0 from J, leaving 9 bases between them. Germline V CDR1 and CDR2: SGHRS, YFSETQ. CDR3 length: 15 amino acids. The DNA of the CDR3 is TGCGCCAGCAGCTTGGGGGGGACAAACCAAGAGACCCAGTACTTC. Protein: CASSLGGTNQETQYF.

The gene calls are TRBV7-2 and TRBJ1-1, with D unclear. CDR1 is SGHTA, CDR2 FQGNSA, per germline. This CDR3 is 14 amino acids long. Trimming cost V 1 base and J 3 bases, with 9 bases left between them. The CDR3 region has the DNA TGTGCCAGCAGCTTAGATTACAGCTACACTGAAGCTTTCTTT. This codes for CASSLDYSYTEAFF.

This clone showed up just once. The J gene is TRBJ2-2, the V gene TRBV7-2, with D hard to call. V was cut by 5 bases and J by 1 base, with 8 bases left in between. CDR3 length equals 14 residues. From germline, CDR1 is SGHTA and CDR2 FQGNSA. The CDR3 DNA is TGTGCCAGCAGCCCCCGTCAGAACACCGGGGAGCTGTTTTTT. Translating it yields CASSPRQNTGELFF.

A word on this clone: This sample includes further DNA sequences coding for the same CDR3. The chain combines TRBV5-1 with TRBJ1-3, with D hard to call. Per the germline V gene, CDR1 is SGHRS and CDR2 is YFSETQ. This CDR3 is built from 11 residues. The germline V and J ends were trimmed by 3 bases and 4 bases, with 2 bases remaining between them. This chain's CDR3 is CASSSGNTIYF. CDR3 nucleotides: TGCGCCAGCAGCTCCGGAAACACCATATATTTT.

The chain joins TRBV30 to TRBJ2-6; D unclear. The CDR3 loop spans 16 amino acids. CDR1 is GTSNPN and CDR2 is SVGIG in the germline V gene (reference sequence). Deletions cut 2 bases from V and 0 bases from J, with 11 bases between. The CDR3 DNA is TGTGCCTGGAGTTTGGGCGGTAACTCTGGGGCCAACGTCCTGACTTTC. Translation: CAWSLGGNSGANVLTF. The variable domain in full, completed from reference TRBV30 and TRBJ2-6, reads SQTIHQWPATLVQPVGSPLSLECTVEGTSNPNLYWYRQAAGRGLQLLFYSVGIGQISSEVPQNLSASRPQDRQFILSSKKLLLSDSGFYLCAWSLGGNSGANVLTFGAGSRLTVL.

The chain employs TRBV30 and TRBJ1-2; 7 nucleotides align to TRBD1. Per the germline V gene, CDR1 is GTSNPN and CDR2 is SVGIG (reference sequence). The J segment lost 2 bases and the V segment lost 3 bases, leaving 6 bases of the junction unmatched. The CDR3 consists of 14 residues. This chain's CDR3 is CAWSPQGGNYGYTF. In DNA form, the CDR3 reads TGTGCCTGGAGCCCCCAGGGGGGAAACTATGGCTACACCTTC.

The chain combines TRBV6-5 with TRBJ2-7; TRBD2 is a possible D gene (7 bases). The V end lost 7 bases, the J end lost 0 bases, and 13 bases lay between the germline ends. The germline V gene has CDR1 MNHEY and CDR2 SVGAGI. CDR3 size: 14 residues. The CDR3 DNA reads as TGTGCCAGCACACAGGGAGGGAACTCCTACGAGCAGTACTTC. This sequence encodes CASTQGGNSYEQYF.

This clone was seen a few times. V gene TRBV30 combines with J gene TRBJ1-6; unclear D gene. Germline V gene sequence: CDR1 GTSNPN, CDR2 SVGIG (reference sequence). The germline V and J ends were trimmed by 2 bases and 7 bases, with 15 bases remaining between them. This CDR3 has 15 amino acids. The CDR3: CAWSRRSEGNSPLHF. The CDR3 DNA reads TGTGCCTGGAGTAGACGATCCGAAGGCAATTCACCCCTCCACTTT.

The rearrangement uses TRBV5-1 and TRBJ2-3; 12 bases line up with TRBD2. This CDR3 is 19 amino acids long. V shed 0 bases, J shed 0 bases, and the junction held 8 bases outside the gene matches. Germline values: CDR1 SGHRS, CDR2 YFSETQ. In DNA, the CDR3 is TGCGCCAGCAGCTTGGGATCCTCTAGCGGGAGGGCTAGCACAGATACGCAGTATTTT. This sequence encodes CASSLGSSSGRASTDTQYF.

This clone was recorded once. The V gene is TRBV7-9, the J gene TRBJ1-5; TRBD1 matches 8 bases. Germline V gene data show CDR1 as SEHNR and CDR2 as FQNEAQ (reference sequence). V shed 5 bases, J shed 3 bases, and the junction held 3 bases outside the gene matches. CDR3 size: 14 residues. CDR3 sequence: CASSRQGNNQPQHF. In DNA, the CDR3 is TGTGCCAGCAGCCGACAGGGGAACAATCAGCCCCAGCATTTT.

The genes are TRBV30 and TRBJ1-5; TRBD1 might be the D (5 bases). CDR3 length: 14 residues. V lost 3 bases to trimming and J lost 2 bases, with 11 bases between them. CDR1 GTSNPN and CDR2 SVGIG come from the germline V gene (reference sequence). CDR3 region: CAWSYQGGNQPQHF. The CDR3 DNA sequence: TGTGCCTGGAGCTACCAGGGTGGCAATCAGCCCCAGCATTTT.

CDR3 sequence (DNA): TGCGCCAGCAGCCAAGAAGCAAAGCAGGGGGCTGTCTACGAGCAGTACTTC. This encodes CASSQEAKQGAVYEQYF. The chain combines TRBV4-1 with TRBJ2-7; 8 nucleotides match TRBD1. The germline V gene has CDR1 MGHRA and CDR2 YSYEKL. There are 17 residues in the CDR3. Trimming took 0 bases from V and 3 from J; bases not matched to a gene: 10.

V gene TRBV7-2 combines with J gene TRBJ1-5; the D is unclear. Germline CDR1 reads SGHTA; CDR2 reads FQGNSA. The CDR3 consists of 14 residues. Trimming shortened V by 4 bases and J by 1 base, and 8 bases separated the two germline ends. The CDR3: CASSSAGSNQPQHF. CDR3 bases: TGTGCCAGCAGCTCCGCCGGGAGCAATCAGCCCCAGCATTTT.

This chain connects TRBV5-1 to TRBJ2-3; the D gene could be TRBD1 or TRBD2 (5 bases each). CDR3 size: 16 residues. V gave up 4 bases and J gave up 4 bases, with 19 bases separating them. Germline values: CDR1 SGHRS, CDR2 YFSETQ. CDR3 protein: CASSEVVGAEADTQYF. CDR3 DNA: TGCGCCAGCAGCGAGGTGGTCGGGGCTGAGGCAGATACGCAGTATTTT.